This T cell receptor (beta chain) emerged from a study of T-cell reconstitution after alpha-beta-depleted transplantation in children. General study results and limits: Diversity and T-cell counts at one year after transplant derived mostly from new T cells. About two months after transplant, alpha-beta T cells reportedly came from several hundred expanded graft clones. Certain patients had high TCRbeta diversity at day 60, and it came from recipient T cells and thymic progenitors that survived.

Germline V gives CDR1 LGHNA, CDR2 YNFKEQ. This CDR3 spans 15 amino acids. The V segment lost 4 bases and the J segment 3 bases; nucleotides outside the gene matches: 5. Points on this clonotype: Its matching antigen is unknown.

The TCRbeta library incorporated unique molecular identifiers. In TCRdb, the PCR reads were re-called with MiXCR into one record per CDR3 protein. The table shows more than 400,000 distinct CDR3 sequences, with about 10% occurring only once. The material was PBMCs, mostly from graft donor cells, obtained 180 days after TCRalphabeta/CD19-depleted stem cell transplant. This rearrangement joins TRBV4-2 to TRBJ2-7; 11 bases align to TRBD1. The TCR originated in a female patient aged 2 to 10 who had a stem cell transplant for aplastic anemia, so the T cells may come from the graft donor. CDR3 residues: CASSPRDRGDYEQYF. Written as DNA, the CDR3 is TGTGCCAGCAGCCCCCGGGACAGGGGGGACTACGAGCAGTACTTC.